This TCR beta chain comes out of a study of cytomegalovirus exposure and HLA in healthy donors. Study-wide results and limits: Excluded: some indistinguishable V segments such as TRBV6-2 and TRBV6-3.

This CDR3 is built from 19 residues. Germline CDR1 is SGHAT and CDR2 is FQNNGV. Trimming removed 0 bases from V and 5 bases from J; junction bases left unmatched: 13. Regarding this clone: Its antigen is as yet unknown.

In the PCR, 60 Vbeta and 13 Jbeta primers were used. Clones were read by immunoSEQ multiplex PCR, and TCRdb kept only the in-frame ones, dropping some. This table holds more than 120,000 clones, 75% to 85% found once. The chain uses TRBV11-2 and TRBJ2-6; 7 nucleotides align to TRBD2. The TCR originated in a woman aged 35 to 49 in good health and CMV-seropositive. Sequencing was carried out using PBMCs. The CDR3 loop is CASSLELVAGPLWANVLTF. The CDR3 DNA sequence: TGTGCCAGCAGCTTAGAGTTGGTAGCGGGCCCTCTCTGGGCCAACGTCCTGACTTTC.